This TCR beta chain was documented in a study of follicular helper T cells after annual influenza vaccination. TCRB was sequenced at Survey level resolution. TCRdb keeps only in-frame clones here, not all; method: immunoSEQ multiplex PCR. The profile shows around 8,700 clones, roughly four fifths of them singletons. Time point of the sample: 2015-2016 season, 7 days after influenza vaccination. Non-naive CD4+CXCR5+PD-1+ cTfh were sorted into ICOS+CD38+ and ICOS-CD38- fractions. The receptor was derived from an adult who received the influenza vaccine. Sequenced material: CXCR5+ CD38- circulating T follicular helper cells from blood, taken 7 days after influenza vaccination. Subset: circulating Tfh, non-naive CD4+CXCR5+PD-1+ (ICOS+CD38+ or ICOS-CD38-).

The DNA for the CDR3 is TGTGCCTGGAGTGTAAAGGGGGCAAGTGGCTACACCTTC. Translating it yields CAWSVKGASGYTF. This chain joins TRBV30 and TRBJ1-2; 7 bases map to TRBD1. The CDR3 sequence is 13 residues long. Trimming took 0 bases from V and 7 from J; bases not matched to a gene: 5. Germline V gene sequence: CDR1 GTSNPN, CDR2 SVGIG (reference sequence). The full variable domain, rest sourced from reference TRBV30 and TRBJ1-2, is SQTIHQWPATLVQPVGSPLSLECTVEGTSNPNLYWYRQAAGRGLQLLFYSVGIGQISSEVPQNLSASRPQDRQFILSSKKLLLSDSGFYLCAWSVKGASGYTFGSGTRLTVV.